This T cell receptor (beta chain) was captured in a study of cytomegalovirus exposure and HLA in healthy donors. The V end was cut by 2 bases, the J end by 7 bases, with 6 bases between. The CDR3 is made up of 13 amino acids. Germline V lookup: CDR1 SGHVS, CDR2 FNYEAQ. The PCR made use of 60 Vbeta and 13 Jbeta primers. The data were produced by immunoSEQ multiplex PCR, yet TCRdb's version contains in-frame clones alone and is incomplete. The sample lists roughly 220,000 clones, approximately 80% occurring once. Points from the study as a whole: Most TCR sequences proved rare, with some public TCRs found in many donors. About 87% or about 30% of the time was how often most TCR beta V segments were productive, according to an earlier analysis.

Comments on this clone: What it binds is not known.

Sequencing was performed on PBMCs. This sequence originates from a man younger than 40 in good health and CMV-seronegative. V is TRBV7-6 and J is TRBJ1-6; D is unclear. The CDR3 DNA follows: TGTGCCAGCAGCTTAACCGAGAATTCACCCCTCCACTTT. This translates into CASSLTENSPLHF.